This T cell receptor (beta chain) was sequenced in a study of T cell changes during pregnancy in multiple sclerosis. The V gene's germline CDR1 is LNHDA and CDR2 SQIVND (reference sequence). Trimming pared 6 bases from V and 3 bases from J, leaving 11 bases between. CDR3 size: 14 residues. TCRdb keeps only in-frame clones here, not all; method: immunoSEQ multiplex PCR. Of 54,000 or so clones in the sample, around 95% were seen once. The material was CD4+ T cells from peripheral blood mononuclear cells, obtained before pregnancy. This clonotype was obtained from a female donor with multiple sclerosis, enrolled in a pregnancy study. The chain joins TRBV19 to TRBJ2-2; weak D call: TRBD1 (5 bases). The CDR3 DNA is TGTGCCAGTAGGGGGCAGGGATACACCGGGGAGCTGTTTTTT. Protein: CASRGQGYTGELFF.